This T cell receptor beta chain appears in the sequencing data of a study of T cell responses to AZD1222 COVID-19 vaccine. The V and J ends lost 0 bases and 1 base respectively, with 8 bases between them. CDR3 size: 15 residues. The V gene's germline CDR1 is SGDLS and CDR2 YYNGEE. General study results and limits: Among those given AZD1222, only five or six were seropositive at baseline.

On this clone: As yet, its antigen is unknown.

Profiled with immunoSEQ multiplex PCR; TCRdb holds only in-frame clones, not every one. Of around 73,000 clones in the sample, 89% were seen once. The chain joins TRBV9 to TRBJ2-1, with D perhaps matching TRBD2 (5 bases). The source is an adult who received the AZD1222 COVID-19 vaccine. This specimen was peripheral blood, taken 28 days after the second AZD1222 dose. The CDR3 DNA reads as TGTGCCAGCAGCGTAGGTAGAGGGTCCTACAATGAGCAGTTCTTC. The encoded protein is CASSVGRGSYNEQFF.